A single T cell receptor beta chain is shown here with its context. The antigen is not known. These data belong to a study of cytomegalovirus exposure and HLA in healthy donors. The CDR3 loop spans 18 amino acids. Germline CDR1 reads SGHRS; CDR2 reads YFSETQ. V shed 0 bases and J shed 6 bases, with 24 bases lying between them. General study points: Whilst most TCR sequences proved rare, a subset of public TCRs occurred across many donors.

TCRdb's table, derived via immunoSEQ multiplex PCR, lists solely in-frame clones and lacks some. The data hold roughly 180,000 clones, with roughly 86% observed a single time. This receptor was identified in a man in his thirties or forties in good health and CMV-seropositive. The genes are TRBV5-1 and TRBJ1-2; possible D gene TRBD1, 6 bases. Material for sequencing was PBMCs. DNA for the CDR3: TGCGCCAGCAGCTTGGGGGCTCTGATGGGGGCCAAATCGGATGGCTACACCTTC. This codes for CASSLGALMGAKSDGYTF.